The 21 T cell receptor beta chains listed next were all sequenced from one sample in a study of blood T cell repertoires in COVID-19. Using immunoSEQ multiplex PCR, the repertoire was profiled, and TCRdb retains in-frame clones only, with some absent. This sample has just under 80,000 clones, with roughly 80% found just once. The specimen was peripheral blood. These receptor sequences come from an older woman with acute or convalescent COVID-19.

This chain joins TRBV5-1 and TRBJ1-2; D may be TRBD1 (6 bases). This CDR3 contains 14 residues. The germline gives CDR1 SGHRS, CDR2 YFSETQ. The germline V and J ends were trimmed by 0 bases and 8 bases, with 14 bases remaining between them. The CDR3 DNA reads as TGCGCCAGCAGCTTGGCCGGCAGGGGAAGCGGCTACACCTTC. This sequence encodes CASSLAGRGSGYTF.

The rearrangement joins TRBV30 to TRBJ1-1, with TRBD1 matching over 7 bases. In germline, CDR1 is GTSNPN, CDR2 SVGIG (reference sequence). The CDR3 spans 13 residues. V was clipped by 3 bases and J by 3 bases; unmatched bases: 4. The CDR3 is CAWSGTAHTEAFF. CDR3 in DNA: TGTGCCTGGAGCGGGACAGCCCACACTGAAGCTTTCTTT. Complete variable domain (other parts from reference TRBV30 and TRBJ1-1): SQTIHQWPATLVQPVGSPLSLECTVEGTSNPNLYWYRQAAGRGLQLLFYSVGIGQISSEVPQNLSASRPQDRQFILSSKKLLLSDSGFYLCAWSGTAHTEAFFGQGTRLTVV.

This clone is a singleton in its sample. The chain joins TRBV30 to TRBJ1-2; no definite D call. Germline assignment: CDR1 GTSNPN and CDR2 SVGIG (reference sequence). Trimming removed 2 bases from V and 3 bases from J, with 16 bases in between. The CDR3 is 15 amino acids. CDR3 sequence: CAWSPLGRRHYGYTF. In nucleotides, the CDR3 is TGTGCCTGGAGTCCCTTGGGTCGGCGGCACTATGGCTACACCTTC.

The chain carries TRBV6-1 and TRBJ1-5; 7 nucleotides match TRBD1. After removal of 2 bases from V and 4 bases from J, the junction contained 5 bases not matched to a gene. CDR3 length equals 15 residues. CDR1 is MNHNS and CDR2 is SASEGT in the germline V gene. The CDR3 loop reads CASSETRDRNQPQHF. The CDR3 DNA follows: TGTGCCAGCAGTGAAACCCGGGACAGAAATCAGCCCCAGCATTTT.

The chain combines TRBV14 with TRBJ1-6; no clear D gene. V lost 1 base to trimming and J lost 5 bases, with 15 bases between them. From germline, CDR1 is SGHDN and CDR2 FVKESK. CDR3 length: 17 residues. The CDR3 region has the DNA TGTGCCAGCAGCCAAGCGGGAAGGACGGTGGATAATTCACCCCTCCACTTT. As protein: CASSQAGRTVDNSPLHF.

The chain is built from TRBV30 and TRBJ1-1; D is perhaps TRBD1 (5 bases). V gave up 0 bases and J gave up 6 bases, with 11 bases separating them. The germline CDR1 and CDR2 sequences are GTSNPN and SVGIG (reference sequence). This CDR3 contains 13 residues. Here the CDR3 reads CAWSVWGTAEAFF. The CDR3 DNA is TGTGCCTGGAGTGTTTGGGGCACGGCTGAAGCTTTCTTT.

The chain carries TRBV29-1 and TRBJ2-1; D is perhaps TRBD2 (6 bases). Germline V lookup: CDR1 SQVTM, CDR2 ANQGSEA. This CDR3 is 11 amino acids long. V was clipped by 7 bases and J by 15 bases, with 19 bases between them. DNA for the CDR3: TGCAGCGGCTTTTCACCGGGACTTGCGTTCTTC. Protein product: CSGFSPGLAFF.

The J gene is TRBJ2-5, the V gene TRBV2; TRBD1 agrees at 7 bases. CDR3 length: 14 residues. Per germline, CDR1 SNHLY and CDR2 FYNNEI. J lost 5 bases, V lost 2 bases, and 5 bases had no gene match. CDR3 nucleotides: TGTGCCAGCAGTGAAAACAGGGGTGGGGAGACCCAGTACTTC. Translated: CASSENRGGETQYF.

The CDR3 region has the DNA TGTGCCAGCAGTTTACAGGCGACTAATGAAAAACTGTTTTTT. This encodes CASSLQATNEKLFF. V and J are TRBV27 and TRBJ1-4; D ambiguous. Per the germline V gene, CDR1 is MNHEY and CDR2 is SMNVEV (reference sequence). With 2 bases removed from V and 2 bases from J, the gap between germline ends came to 6 bases. The CDR3 consists of 14 residues.

J is TRBJ1-3 and V is TRBV11-2; D might be TRBD1 (5 bases). The CDR3 is 16 amino acids. Germline CDR1 and CDR2: SGHAT and FQNNGV. V was shortened by 1 base and J by 0 bases, with 10 bases between the two germline ends. CDR3 in amino acids: CASSLAAGFSGNTIYF. As DNA, the CDR3 is TGTGCCAGCAGCTTAGCCGCAGGGTTCTCTGGAAACACCATATATTTT.

The genes are TRBV7-9 and TRBJ2-1; 13 bases are shared with TRBD2. The germline V gene has CDR1 SEHNR and CDR2 FQNEAQ (reference sequence). The CDR3 runs to 15 residues. J lost 2 bases, V lost 8 bases, and 3 bases had no gene match. DNA for the CDR3: TGTGCCAGCGGACTAGCGGGAGTGGCCTACAATGAGCAGTTCTTC. Translating gives CASGLAGVAYNEQFF.

This chain links TRBV3-1 (or the pseudogene TRBV3-2) with TRBJ1-2, with 8 bases matching TRBD1. In germline, CDR1 is LGHDT, CDR2 YNNKEL (reference sequence). V gave up 0 bases and J gave up 6 bases; unmatched junction bases: 12. This CDR3 is built from 17 residues. The CDR3 DNA reads as TGTGCCAGCAGCCAAGAAATGGACAGGGCTAGCAAAGATGGCTACACCTTC. Protein: CASSQEMDRASKDGYTF.

The V and J genes are TRBV7-9 and TRBJ1-4, with TRBD1 matching over 9 bases. V shed 3 bases, J shed 10 bases, and the junction held 18 bases outside the gene matches. Germline-derived CDR1 and CDR2 are SEHNR and FQNEAQ (reference sequence). The CDR3 loop spans 18 amino acids. DNA for the CDR3: TGTGCCAGCAGCTTTCACGGACAGGGGTCAGATCTTTTTGGAAAACTGTTTTTT. This codes for CASSFHGQGSDLFGKLFF.

This chain connects TRBV5-5 to TRBJ1-2; D is perhaps TRBD1 (5 bases). This CDR3 has 13 residues. Germline values: CDR1 SGHKS, CDR2 YYEKEE (reference sequence). The ends were cut back, 5 bases at V and 8 bases at J, with 16 bases in the middle. The chain's CDR3 is CASSYQGLGGYTF. CDR3 DNA: TGTGCCAGCAGTTACCAGGGATTAGGGGGCTACACCTTC. The full variable domain, with the rest looked up from reference TRBV5-5 and TRBJ1-2, is DAGVTQSPTHLIKTRGQQVTLRCSPISGHKSVSWYQQVLGQGPQFIFQYYEKEERGRGNFPDRFSARQFPNYSSELNVNALLLGDSALYLCASSYQGLGGYTFGSGTRLTVV.

About this clone itself: The sample contains more than one DNA sequence encoding this CDR3. The gene calls are TRBV19 and TRBJ2-7, with 10 bases lining up with TRBD2. The CDR3 consists of 15 residues. Germline CDR1 LNHDA, CDR2 SQIVND (reference sequence). J was trimmed by 4 bases and V by 2 bases; bases with no gene match: 5. The CDR3 is CASSILAGGSYEQYF. The DNA of the CDR3 is TGTGCCAGTAGTATATTAGCGGGAGGTTCATACGAGCAGTACTTC.

The chain couples TRBV5-4 to TRBJ2-3; maybe TRBD2 (5 bases). Germline assignment: CDR1 SGHNT and CDR2 YYREEE (reference sequence). This CDR3 contains 14 residues. Trimming left V 1 base short and J 3 bases short, with 9 bases between. The CDR3 nucleotides are TGTGCCAGCAGCTTGCGAGGGCAGACAGATACGCAGTATTTT. Residues: CASSLRGQTDTQYF.

This clone was picked up a small number of times. The rearrangement uses TRBV5-1 and TRBJ1-4; possible D gene TRBD1, 6 bases. Germline V gene lookup returns CDR1 SGHRS and CDR2 YFSETQ. V was clipped by 2 bases and J by 5 bases, with 19 bases between them. This CDR3 is 17 amino acids long. CDR3 DNA sequence: TGCGCCAGCAGCTTATACAGGGTAGGAACTCAAAATGAAAAACTGTTTTTT. This translates into CASSLYRVGTQNEKLFF.

The chain links TRBV10-3 to TRBJ2-7, with D perhaps TRBD2 (6 bases). Per the germline V gene, CDR1 is ENHRY and CDR2 is SYGVKD. The CDR3 has 11 amino acids. The ends were cut back, 8 bases at V and 7 bases at J, with 12 bases in the middle. DNA of the CDR3: TGTGCCATCGGGCTAGCGCGGGAGCAGTACTTC. Translating it yields CAIGLAREQYF.

The V and J genes are TRBV6-6 and TRBJ1-1; TRBD1 matches at 7 bases. Per the germline V gene, CDR1 is MNHNY and CDR2 is SVGAGI (reference sequence). The CDR3 has 14 amino acids. Trimming took 6 bases from V and 1 from J; bases not matched to a gene: 5. CDR3 nucleotides: TGTGCCAGCAGAAGCAACAGGGGGAACACTGAAGCTTTCTTT. It translates to CASRSNRGNTEAFF.

The rearrangement links TRBV19 to TRBJ2-2; 14 positions match TRBD2. The CDR3 consists of 18 residues. The germline V gene encodes CDR1 LNHDA and CDR2 SQIVND (reference sequence). Unmatched junction bases numbered 5, after V lost 1 base and J lost 4 bases. CDR3 DNA: TGTGCCAGTAGTATAGGGACTAGCGGGAGGTCGGGCACCGGGGAGCTGTTTTTT. This sequence encodes CASSIGTSGRSGTGELFF.

This chain joins TRBV7-6 and TRBJ2-1; 8 bases are a match to TRBD1. Unmatched junction bases numbered 3, after V lost 5 bases and J lost 0 bases. CDR3 length: 15 residues. Germline V CDR1 and CDR2: SGHVS, FNYEAQ. This CDR3 is CASSIGQGSYNEQFF. The DNA for the CDR3 is TGTGCCAGCAGCATCGGACAGGGCTCCTACAATGAGCAGTTCTTC. The whole variable domain, filled in from reference TRBV7-6 and TRBJ2-1, reads GAGVSQSPRYKVTKRGQDVALRCDPISGHVSLYWYRQALGQGPEFLTYFNYEAQQDKSGLPNDRFSAERPEGSISTLTIQRTEQRDSAMYRCASSIGQGSYNEQFFGPGTRLTVL.